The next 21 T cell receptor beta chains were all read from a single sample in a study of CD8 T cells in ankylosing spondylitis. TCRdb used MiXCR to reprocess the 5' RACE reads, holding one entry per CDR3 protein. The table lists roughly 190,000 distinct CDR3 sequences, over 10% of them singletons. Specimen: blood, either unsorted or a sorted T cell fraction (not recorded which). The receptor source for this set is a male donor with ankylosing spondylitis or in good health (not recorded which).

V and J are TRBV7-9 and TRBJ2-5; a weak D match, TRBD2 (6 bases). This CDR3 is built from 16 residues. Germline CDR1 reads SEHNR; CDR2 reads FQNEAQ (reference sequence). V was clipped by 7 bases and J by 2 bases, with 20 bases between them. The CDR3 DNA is TGTGCCAGCACCACAATCCGGGGACTTTGGCAAGAGACCCAGTACTTC. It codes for CASTTIRGLWQETQYF.

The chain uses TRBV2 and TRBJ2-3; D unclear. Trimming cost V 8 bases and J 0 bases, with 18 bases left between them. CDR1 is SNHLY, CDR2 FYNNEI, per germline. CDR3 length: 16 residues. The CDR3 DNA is TGTGCCAGCCTAGTCAGGTGGGAAGCTAGCACAGATACGCAGTATTTT. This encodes CASLVRWEASTDTQYF.

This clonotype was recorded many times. The CDR3 DNA reads as TGCGCCAGCAGCCGTACGACAGGGGGCGAGTCCTACGAGCAGTACTTC. Translation gives CASSRTTGGESYEQYF. The chain joins TRBV5-1 to TRBJ2-7; 10 bases line up with TRBD1. After removal of 4 bases from V and 1 base from J, the junction contained 8 bases not matched to a gene. Germline CDR1 and CDR2: SGHRS and YFSETQ. The CDR3 sequence is 16 residues long.

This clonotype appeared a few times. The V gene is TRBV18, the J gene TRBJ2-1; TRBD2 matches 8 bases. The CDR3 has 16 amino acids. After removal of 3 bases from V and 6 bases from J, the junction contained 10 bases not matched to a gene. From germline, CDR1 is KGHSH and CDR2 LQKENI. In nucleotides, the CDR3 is TGTGCCAGCTCACCCCCCCATAGCGGGATCGTCAATGAGCAGTTCTTC. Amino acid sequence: CASSPPHSGIVNEQFF.

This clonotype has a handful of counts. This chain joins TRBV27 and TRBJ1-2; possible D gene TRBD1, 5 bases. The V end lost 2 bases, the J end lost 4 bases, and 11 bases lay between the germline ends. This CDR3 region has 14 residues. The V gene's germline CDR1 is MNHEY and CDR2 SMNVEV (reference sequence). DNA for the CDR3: TGTGCCAGCAGTTTAAAAGGGGCTGGCTATGGCTACACCTTC. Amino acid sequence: CASSLKGAGYGYTF.

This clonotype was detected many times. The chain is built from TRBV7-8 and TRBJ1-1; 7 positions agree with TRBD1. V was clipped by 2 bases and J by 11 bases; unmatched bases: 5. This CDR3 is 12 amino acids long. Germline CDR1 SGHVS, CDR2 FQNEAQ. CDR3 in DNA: TGTGCCAGCAGCTTAACAACAGGGGACGCTTTCTTT. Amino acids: CASSLTTGDAFF.

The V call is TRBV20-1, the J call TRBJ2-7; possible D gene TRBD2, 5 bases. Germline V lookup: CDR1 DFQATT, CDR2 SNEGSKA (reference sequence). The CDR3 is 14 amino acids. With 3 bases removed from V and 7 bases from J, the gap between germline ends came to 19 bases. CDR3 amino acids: CSASPREGPGEQYF. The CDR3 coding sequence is TGCAGTGCTAGCCCCCGGGAAGGGCCGGGGGAGCAGTACTTC.

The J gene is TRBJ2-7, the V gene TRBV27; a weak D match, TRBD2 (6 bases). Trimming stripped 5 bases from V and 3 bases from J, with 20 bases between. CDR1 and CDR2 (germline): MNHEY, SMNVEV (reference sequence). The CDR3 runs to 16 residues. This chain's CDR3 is CASSLRARGGYYEQYF. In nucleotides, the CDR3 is TGTGCCAGCAGTCTCCGGGCGAGGGGAGGCTACTACGAGCAGTACTTC.

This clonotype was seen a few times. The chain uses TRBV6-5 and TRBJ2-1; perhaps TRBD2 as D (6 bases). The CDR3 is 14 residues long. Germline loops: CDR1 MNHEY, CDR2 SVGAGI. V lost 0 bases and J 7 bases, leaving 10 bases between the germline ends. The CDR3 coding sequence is TGTGCCAGCAGTTACTCCGTTCGGGGGAATGAGCAGTTCTTC. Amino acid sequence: CASSYSVRGNEQFF.

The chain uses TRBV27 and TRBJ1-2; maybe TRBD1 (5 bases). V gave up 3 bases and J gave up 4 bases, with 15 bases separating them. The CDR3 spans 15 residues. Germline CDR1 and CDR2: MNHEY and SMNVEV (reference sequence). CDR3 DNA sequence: TGTGCCAGCAGTTTTTCGGGACTCAACGCCTATGGCTACACCTTC. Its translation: CASSFSGLNAYGYTF.

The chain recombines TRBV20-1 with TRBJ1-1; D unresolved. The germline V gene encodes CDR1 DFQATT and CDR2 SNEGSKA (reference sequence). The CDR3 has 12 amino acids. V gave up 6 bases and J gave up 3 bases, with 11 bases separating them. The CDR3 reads CSARSGDTEAFF. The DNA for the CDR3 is TGCAGTGCCCGGAGCGGGGACACTGAAGCTTTCTTT.

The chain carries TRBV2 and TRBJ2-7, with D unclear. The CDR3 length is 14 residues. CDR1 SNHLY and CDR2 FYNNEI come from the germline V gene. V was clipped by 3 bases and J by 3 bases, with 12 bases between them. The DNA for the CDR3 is TGTGCCAGCAGTGATAGGTCTGCTATCTACGAGCAGTACTTC. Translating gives CASSDRSAIYEQYF. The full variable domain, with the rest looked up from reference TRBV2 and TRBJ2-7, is EPEVTQTPSHQVTQMGQEVILRCVPISNHLYFYWYRQILGQKVEFLVSFYNNEISEKSEIFDDQFSVERPDGSNFTLKIRSTKLEDSAMYFCASSDRSAIYEQYFGPGTRLTVT.

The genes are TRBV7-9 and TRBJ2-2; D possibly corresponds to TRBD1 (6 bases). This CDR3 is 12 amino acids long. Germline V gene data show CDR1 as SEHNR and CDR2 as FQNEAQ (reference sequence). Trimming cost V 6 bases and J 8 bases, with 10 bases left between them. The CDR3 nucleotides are TGTGCCAGCAGTGGTGGGACAGGGGAGCTGTTTTTT. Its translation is CASSGGTGELFF.

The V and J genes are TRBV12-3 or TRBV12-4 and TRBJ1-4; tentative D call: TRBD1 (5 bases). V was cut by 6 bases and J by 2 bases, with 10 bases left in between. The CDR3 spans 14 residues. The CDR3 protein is CASRGGATNEKLFF. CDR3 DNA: TGTGCCAGCAGGGGCGGGGCTACTAATGAAAAACTGTTTTTT.

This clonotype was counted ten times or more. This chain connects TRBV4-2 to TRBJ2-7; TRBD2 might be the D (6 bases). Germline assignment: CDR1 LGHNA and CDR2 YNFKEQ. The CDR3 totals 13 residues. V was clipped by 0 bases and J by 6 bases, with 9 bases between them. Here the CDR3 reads CASSQDGGVEQYF. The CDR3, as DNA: TGTGCCAGCAGCCAAGATGGCGGGGTCGAGCAGTACTTC.

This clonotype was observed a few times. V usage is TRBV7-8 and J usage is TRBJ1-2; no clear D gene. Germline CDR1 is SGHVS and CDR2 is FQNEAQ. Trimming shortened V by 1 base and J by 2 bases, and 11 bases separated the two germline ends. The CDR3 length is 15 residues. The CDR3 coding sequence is TGTGCCAGCAGCTTAGGTACGGATTGGAACTATGGCTACACCTTC. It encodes CASSLGTDWNYGYTF. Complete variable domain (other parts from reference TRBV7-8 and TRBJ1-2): GAGVSQSPRYKVAKRGQDVALRCDPISGHVSLFWYQQALGQGPEFLTYFQNEAQLDKSGLPSDRFFAERPEGSVSTLKIQRTQQEDSAVYLCASSLGTDWNYGYTFGSGTRLTVV.

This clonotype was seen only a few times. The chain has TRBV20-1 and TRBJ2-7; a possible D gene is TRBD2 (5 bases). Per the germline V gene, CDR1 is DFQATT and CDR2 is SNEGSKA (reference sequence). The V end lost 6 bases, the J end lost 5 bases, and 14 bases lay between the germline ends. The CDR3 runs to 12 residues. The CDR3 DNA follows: TGCAGTGCGTTCGGACGGGGAAACGAGCAGTACTTC. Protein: CSAFGRGNEQYF.

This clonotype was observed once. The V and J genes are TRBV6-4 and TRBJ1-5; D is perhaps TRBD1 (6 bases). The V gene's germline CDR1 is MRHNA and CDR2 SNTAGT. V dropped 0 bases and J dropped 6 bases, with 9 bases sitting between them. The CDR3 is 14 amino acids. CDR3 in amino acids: CASSDSGGTQPQHF. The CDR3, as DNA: TGTGCCAGCAGTGACTCGGGGGGCACTCAGCCCCAGCATTTT.

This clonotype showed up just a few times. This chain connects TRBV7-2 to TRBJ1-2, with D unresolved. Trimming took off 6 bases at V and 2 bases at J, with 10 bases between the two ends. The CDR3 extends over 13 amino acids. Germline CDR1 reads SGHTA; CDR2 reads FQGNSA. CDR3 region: CASRASENYGYTF. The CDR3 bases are TGTGCCAGCAGGGCTTCGGAGAACTATGGCTACACCTTC. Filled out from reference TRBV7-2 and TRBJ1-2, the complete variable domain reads GAGVSQSPSNKVTEKGKDVELRCDPISGHTALYWYRQSLGQGLEFLIYFQGNSAPDKSGLPSDRFSAERTGGSVSTLTIQRTQQEDSAVYLCASRASENYGYTFGSGTRLTVV.

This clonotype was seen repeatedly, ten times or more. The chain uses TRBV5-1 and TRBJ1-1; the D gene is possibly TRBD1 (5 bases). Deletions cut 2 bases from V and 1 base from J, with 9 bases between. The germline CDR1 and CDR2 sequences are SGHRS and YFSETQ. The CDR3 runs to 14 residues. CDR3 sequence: CASSFRDENTEAFF. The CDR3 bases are TGCGCCAGCAGCTTCCGGGACGAGAACACTGAAGCTTTCTTT.

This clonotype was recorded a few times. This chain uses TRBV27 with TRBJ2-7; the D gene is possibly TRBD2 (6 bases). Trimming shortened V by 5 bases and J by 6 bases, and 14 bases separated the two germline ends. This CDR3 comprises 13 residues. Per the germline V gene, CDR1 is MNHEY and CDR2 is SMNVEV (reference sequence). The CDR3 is CASSTLTRGEQYF. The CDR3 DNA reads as TGTGCCAGCAGTACCTTGACTAGGGGCGAGCAGTACTTC.